This TCR beta chain was found in a study of radiotherapy plus CTLA-4 blockade in lung cancer. Overall study results and limits: Reports state that early shifts in blood T cell clones, with interferon-beta, best predicted response.

Generated by immunoSEQ multiplex PCR, the TCRdb table keeps only in-frame clones and is missing some. The data contain about 60,000 clones, about 80% of them singletons. A note on this clone: The antigen is not known.

The source is a human donor with non-small cell lung cancer who had a partial response to radiotherapy plus ipilimumab. The material was peripheral blood, obtained from a patient treated with radiotherapy plus ipilimumab.

The chain's CDR3 is CSAREVFLRFF. The CDR3 DNA is TGCAGCGCCCGAGAGGTATTCTTACGGTTCTTC. The chain carries TRBV29-1 and TRBJ2-1; D is ambiguous. V was cut by 7 bases and J by 15 bases, with 19 bases left in between. This CDR3 is built from 11 residues. Per the germline V gene, CDR1 is SQVTM and CDR2 is ANQGSEA.